The 22 T cell receptor beta chains given below trace back to one sample, sequenced in a study of cytomegalovirus exposure and HLA in healthy donors (dated by TCRdb to about 2017). Library preparation was by the immunoSEQ multiplex PCR assay. For the multiplex PCR, a mixture combining 60 forward primers for TCR Vbeta segments and 13 reverse primers for TCR Jbeta segments was used. This is the immuneACCESS table as TCRdb keeps it, with only in-frame sequences that have V and J called. A part of the clones is gone; compared with another copy, unresolved V genes explain less than half, and the rest is unexplained. The sample table lists roughly 100,000 clones, 65% of them with a count of one. The ten biggest clones cover under 25% of the sample. Material for sequencing was PBMCs. The source of these receptors is a woman in her forties or fifties in good health and CMV-seropositive.

The CDR3 nucleotides are TGTGCCAGCAGCCAGAGAGAGGGCTGGAAACTGTTTTTT. This gives the protein CASSQREGWKLFF. The rearrangement links TRBV7-9 to TRBJ1-4; no firm D call. This CDR3 has 13 residues. CDR1 and CDR2 (germline): SEHNR, FQNEAQ (reference sequence). V gave up 5 bases and J gave up 11 bases, with 15 bases separating them.

This clone came up a few times. The CDR3 region has the DNA TGTGCCAGCAGACCTCGGGACACTGAAGCTTTCTTT. This translates into CASRPRDTEAFF. The chain links TRBV7-6 to TRBJ1-1; D ambiguous. Trimming took 6 bases from V and 3 from J, leaving 8 bases between them. Germline assignment: CDR1 SGHVS and CDR2 FNYEAQ. This CDR3 is built from 12 residues. Supplemented by reference TRBV7-6 and TRBJ1-1, the full variable domain reads GAGVSQSPRYKVTKRGQDVALRCDPISGHVSLYWYRQALGQGPEFLTYFNYEAQQDKSGLPNDRFSAERPEGSISTLTIQRTEQRDSAMYRCASRPRDTEAFFGQGTRLTVV.

This clone was detected a few times. The rearrangement links TRBV9 to TRBJ1-6; TRBD1 aligns across 7 bases. CDR3 size: 15 residues. With 0 bases clipped from V and 7 bases from J, the junction kept 4 bases outside the gene matches. Germline V gene sequence: CDR1 SGDLS, CDR2 YYNGEE. CDR3: CASSVEAQGNSPLHF. The DNA of the CDR3 is TGTGCCAGCAGCGTAGAGGCACAGGGGAATTCACCCCTCCACTTT.

This rearrangement joins TRBV28 to TRBJ1-3; D ambiguous. Germline CDR1 MDHEN, CDR2 SYDVKM. V was cut by 2 bases and J by 0 bases, with 11 bases left in between. The CDR3 is made up of 16 amino acids. The CDR3 here is CASSLNPRVSGNTIYF. The CDR3 DNA is TGTGCCAGCAGTTTAAACCCGAGGGTCTCTGGAAACACCATATATTTT.

CDR3 sequence: CASSESTVNYGYTF. CDR3 sequence (DNA): TGCGCCAGCAGTGAGTCCACGGTAAACTATGGCTACACCTTC. The chain has TRBV10-2 and TRBJ1-2; D is uncertain. This CDR3 contains 14 residues. The V gene's germline CDR1 is WSHSY and CDR2 SAAADI. Trimming left V 0 bases short and J 2 bases short, with 7 bases between.

V is TRBV6-6 and J is TRBJ1-2; 12 bases line up with TRBD1. There are 13 residues in the CDR3. The V gene's germline CDR1 is MNHNY and CDR2 SVGAGI (reference sequence). The V segment lost 7 bases and the J segment 6 bases; nucleotides outside the gene matches: 3. In DNA form, the CDR3 reads TGTGCCAGCACAGGGACAGGGGGCGATGGCTACACCTTC. This encodes CASTGTGGDGYTF.

The V and J genes are TRBV7-3 and TRBJ2-3; 11 positions agree with TRBD2. This CDR3 has 16 residues. V gave up 4 bases and J gave up 3 bases; unmatched junction bases: 6. Germline V CDR1 and CDR2: SGHTA, FQGTGA. CDR3 DNA: TGTGCCAGCAGCTCATCCATAGCGGGGGGGACAGATACGCAGTATTTT. Amino acid sequence: CASSSSIAGGTDTQYF.

In its sample, this clone was seen once. In nucleotides, the CDR3 is TGTGCCAGCAGCTTAGGCGCCAGCGGGGTTACTAGTGAGCAGTTCTTC. Its translation: CASSLGASGVTSEQFF. The V and J genes are TRBV11-2 and TRBJ2-1; TRBD2 agrees at 7 bases. The CDR3 totals 16 residues. The trim removed 1 base at V and 9 bases at J, leaving 12 bases unmatched. CDR1 is SGHAT, CDR2 FQNNGV, per germline.

This clone was seen only a few times. The chain links TRBV28 to TRBJ1-4; 8 positions agree with TRBD1. The V and J ends lost 3 bases and 7 bases, in that order; junction bases with no gene match: 16. This CDR3 is 18 amino acids long. Germline CDR1 MDHEN, CDR2 SYDVKM. The chain's CDR3 is CASSFSPGGAGLGEKLFF. CDR3 DNA sequence: TGTGCCAGCAGTTTCTCCCCAGGGGGCGCGGGATTGGGTGAAAAACTGTTTTTT. The complete variable domain, with remaining parts taken from reference TRBV28 and TRBJ1-4, reads DVKVTQSSRYLVKRTGEKVFLECVQDMDHENMFWYRQDPGLGLRLIYFSYDVKMKEKGDIPEGYSVSREKKERFSLILESASTNQTSMYLCASSFSPGGAGLGEKLFFGSGTQLSVL.

The chain is built from TRBV10-3 and TRBJ2-7, with 7 bases lining up with TRBD1. With V trimmed by 10 bases and J by 4 bases, 13 bases remained unmatched. There are 14 residues in the CDR3. CDR1 and CDR2 (germline): ENHRY, SYGVKD. In DNA, the CDR3 is TGTGCCACGACGCCCGGGACAGACGATTACGAGCAGTACTTC. The encoded protein is CATTPGTDDYEQYF.

This clone turned up a few times. The rearrangement uses TRBV10-2 and TRBJ1-1; tentatively, D is TRBD1 (5 bases). V dropped 2 bases and J dropped 3 bases, with 10 bases sitting between them. The CDR3 is 14 residues long. Looked up from germline, CDR1 is WSHSY and CDR2 is SAAADI. The CDR3: CASSEPGSYTEAFF. The CDR3 DNA reads TGCGCCAGCAGTGAGCCAGGGTCCTACACTGAAGCTTTCTTT.

This clone appeared once. The genes are TRBV11-2 and TRBJ1-3; no firm D call. V was pared by 5 bases and J by 2 bases, with 10 bases between. The CDR3 totals 14 residues. Germline V gene data show CDR1 as SGHAT and CDR2 as FQNNGV. The CDR3 DNA sequence: TGTGCCAGCAGCCCGCGAAAAACTGGAAACACCATATATTTT. This codes for CASSPRKTGNTIYF.

This clone was observed a few times. The chain couples TRBV4-2 to TRBJ2-1, with 10 bases fitting TRBD1. The CDR3 contains 16 residues. J gave up 2 bases and V 4 bases, and 5 bases lay outside the gene matches. The germline V gene encodes CDR1 LGHNA and CDR2 YNFKEQ. The CDR3 nucleotides are TGTGCCAGCAGCCTCGGACAGGGGGGGACCTACAATGAGCAGTTCTTC. Protein sequence: CASSLGQGGTYNEQFF.

The chain employs TRBV28 and TRBJ2-5, with 8 bases that match TRBD1. Germline V CDR1 and CDR2: MDHEN, SYDVKM. The CDR3 is made up of 14 amino acids. Trimming took 6 bases from V and 4 from J; bases not matched to a gene: 7. The CDR3 loop reads CASSSSGGVETQYF. In nucleotides, the CDR3 is TGTGCCAGCAGCTCCTCAGGGGGCGTAGAGACCCAGTACTTC.

The rearrangement uses TRBV27 and TRBJ2-2; D perhaps matches TRBD2 (5 bases). This CDR3 has 13 residues. V lost 5 bases and J lost 5, with 9 bases in between. The germline V gene has CDR1 MNHEY and CDR2 SMNVEV (reference sequence). The CDR3 DNA is TGTGCCAGCAGTCTTTCGGGGACCGGGGAGCTGTTTTTT. It is translated as CASSLSGTGELFF.

The V gene is TRBV2, the J gene TRBJ2-7; 11 bases are shared with TRBD1. Germline loops: CDR1 SNHLY, CDR2 FYNNEI. This CDR3 is 15 amino acids long. The junction had 3 bases not matched to a gene; V was cut back by 2 bases and J by 3 bases. The CDR3 region is CASSERTGGFYEQYF. CDR3 coding DNA: TGTGCCAGCAGTGAAAGGACAGGGGGCTTCTACGAGCAGTACTTC.

This chain uses TRBV28 with TRBJ2-7; 10 nucleotides agree with TRBD1. The CDR3 sequence is 16 residues long. Germline CDR1 and CDR2: MDHEN and SYDVKM. Unmatched junction bases numbered 9, after V lost 4 bases and J lost 3 bases. In DNA, the CDR3 is TGTGCCAGCAGTTCCCGGGACAGGGGCGTCTACTACGAGCAGTACTTC. Amino acid sequence: CASSSRDRGVYYEQYF.

This clone was counted between two and nine times. The chain recombines TRBV6-5 with TRBJ1-2, with D perhaps matching TRBD1 (5 bases). Germline V lookup: CDR1 MNHEY, CDR2 SVGAGI. This CDR3 has 13 residues. V lost 4 bases and J 6 bases, leaving 12 bases between the germline ends. The CDR3 sequence is CASSSAGFHGYTF. Here the CDR3 DNA reads TGTGCCAGCAGTTCCGCAGGGTTTCATGGCTACACCTTC.

This chain uses TRBV11-2 with TRBJ2-3; TRBD2 might be the D (5 bases). Trimming left V 5 bases short and J 3 bases short, with 15 bases between. CDR1 is SGHAT, CDR2 FQNNGV, per germline. The CDR3 spans 15 residues. The CDR3 nucleotides read TGTGCCAGCAGCCCTACGTTGCTAGCAACAGATACGCAGTATTTT. Its protein product is CASSPTLLATDTQYF.

In its sample, this clone was seen a few times. The chain carries TRBV27 and TRBJ1-1, with TRBD1 matching 7 bases. This CDR3 has 15 residues. The germline V gene has CDR1 MNHEY and CDR2 SMNVEV (reference sequence). Trimming took 4 bases from V and 4 from J; bases not matched to a gene: 9. The CDR3 nucleotides are TGTGCCAGCAGTTCCTTCAACAGGGGTGGCACTGAAGCTTTCTTT. Translation gives CASSSFNRGGTEAFF.

The chain employs TRBV6-5 and TRBJ1-2, with 7 bases lining up with TRBD1. With 4 bases clipped from V and 5 bases from J, the junction kept 7 bases outside the gene matches. Germline lookup yields CDR1 MNHEY and CDR2 SVGAGI. The CDR3 is 14 amino acids. The CDR3 loop reads CASSFTGALYGYTF. CDR3 sequence (DNA): TGTGCCAGCAGTTTTACAGGGGCCCTTTATGGCTACACCTTC.

The genes are TRBV28 and TRBJ1-5, with a possible D match to TRBD1 (6 bases). The CDR3 spans 15 residues. Trimming took off 1 base at V and 4 bases at J, with 11 bases between the two ends. Germline V gene lookup returns CDR1 MDHEN and CDR2 SYDVKM. The CDR3 sequence is CASSLSQGWNQPQHF. For the CDR3, the DNA is TGTGCCAGCAGTTTATCGCAGGGGTGGAATCAGCCCCAGCATTTT.